The 21 T cell receptor beta chains given below trace back to one sample, sequenced in a study of blood T cell repertoires in COVID-19. Generated by immunoSEQ multiplex PCR, the TCRdb table keeps only in-frame clones and is missing some. This table holds a few hundred thousand clones, just under 90% found once. Sequences were obtained from PBMCs or T cells enriched from blood (not recorded which). The receptors were gathered from a woman aged 30 to 39 who had recovered from COVID-19.

The CDR3 nucleotides read TGTGCCAGCAGCCCTTGGGAGGGCCGAACAGATACGCAGTATTTT. It is translated as CASSPWEGRTDTQYF. This chain joins TRBV7-2 and TRBJ2-3, with TRBD2 identical over 7 bases. Germline CDR1 SGHTA, CDR2 FQGNSA. Trimming cost V 5 bases and J 3 bases; bases outside gene matches: 8. This CDR3 contains 15 residues.

In this sample, this clone turned up a few times. The V and J genes are TRBV4-3 and TRBJ1-6; perhaps TRBD1 as D (5 bases). The CDR3 is 14 amino acids. Germline-derived CDR1 and CDR2 are LGHNA and YSLEER. V lost 5 bases, J lost 8 bases, and 13 bases lay in between. CDR3 bases: TGCGCCAGCAGCAGCGACAGACGCTATTCACCCCTCCACTTT. This sequence encodes CASSSDRRYSPLHF.

The chain recombines TRBV6-2 or TRBV6-3 with TRBJ2-3; no firm D call. Germline V CDR1 and CDR2: MNHEY, SVGEGT. The CDR3 is made up of 18 amino acids. V lost 2 bases to trimming and J lost 4 bases, with 22 bases between them. For the CDR3, the DNA is TGTGCCAGCAGTTACCCCTCGGATAGCTCGTTCTCCCCAGATACGCAGTATTTT. This translates into CASSYPSDSSFSPDTQYF.

This clone was picked up one time. This chain links TRBV11-3 with TRBJ2-1; 11 bases fit TRBD2. V shed 3 bases, J shed 7 bases, and the junction held 8 bases outside the gene matches. Germline CDR1 SGHNT, CDR2 YENEEA. CDR3 length equals 16 residues. The DNA for the CDR3 is TGTGCCAGCAGCTTCCTAGCGGGAGGTCGTGGGAATGAGCAGTTCTTC. It yields the protein CASSFLAGGRGNEQFF.

The chain uses TRBV5-4 and TRBJ1-2; 7 nucleotides line up with TRBD1. Germline CDR1 is SGHNT and CDR2 is YYREEE (reference sequence). The CDR3 extends over 18 amino acids. V shed 4 bases and J 6 bases; nucleotides not matched to a gene: 21. The CDR3 is CASSPSGTGDNGYHGYTF. The CDR3 nucleotides read TGTGCCAGCAGCCCGTCCGGCACAGGGGATAATGGGTATCATGGCTACACCTTC.

This sequence joins TRBV15 and TRBJ1-1; TRBD1 matches 8 bases. J was trimmed by 2 bases and V by 2 bases; bases with no gene match: 4. Germline CDR1 LNHNV, CDR2 YYDKDF (reference sequence). The CDR3 spans 15 residues. CDR3 sequence (DNA): TGTGCCACCAGCAGACGGACAGGGTCTAACACTGAAGCTTTCTTT. Translation: CATSRRTGSNTEAFF.

This chain links TRBV27 with TRBJ1-3; D gene ambiguous. This CDR3 comprises 17 residues. V was cut by 3 bases and J by 0 bases, with 15 bases left in between. The germline gives CDR1 MNHEY, CDR2 SMNVEV (reference sequence). CDR3 nucleotide sequence: TGTGCCAGCAGTTTTTCGGGTGTCCCATTCTCTGGAAACACCATATATTTT. This encodes CASSFSGVPFSGNTIYF.

The chain recombines TRBV2 with TRBJ1-6; D unresolved. The CDR3 contains 14 residues. CDR1 and CDR2 (germline): SNHLY, FYNNEI. The V end lost 3 bases, the J end lost 4 bases, and 7 bases lay between the germline ends. DNA of the CDR3: TGTGCCAGCAGTGAGAGGGTTTATAATTCACCCCTCCACTTT. Amino acid sequence: CASSERVYNSPLHF.

The CDR3, as DNA: TGTGCCAGCAGCTTCGGACAGGGAAGGTTGGTCAAAAACATTCAGTACTTC. As protein: CASSFGQGRLVKNIQYF. The chain employs TRBV7-8 and TRBJ2-4, with 8 bases lining up with TRBD1. The CDR3 is 17 amino acids. Germline values: CDR1 SGHVS, CDR2 FQNEAQ. The V segment lost 3 bases and the J segment 3 bases; nucleotides outside the gene matches: 10.

This clone was counted between two and nine times. V is TRBV4-3 and J is TRBJ2-2; weak D call: TRBD1 (6 bases). Germline assignment: CDR1 LGHNA and CDR2 YSLEER. This CDR3 is built from 14 residues. Deletions cut 3 bases from V and 2 bases from J, with 7 bases between. Written as DNA, the CDR3 is TGCGCCAGCAGCCAGGGGGCTAACACCGGGGAGCTGTTTTTT. Amino acids: CASSQGANTGELFF.

The V and J genes are TRBV9 and TRBJ1-5; a possible D gene is TRBD1 (5 bases). V lost 0 bases to trimming and J lost 4 bases, with 11 bases between them. This CDR3 region has 15 residues. Germline V gene sequence: CDR1 SGDLS, CDR2 YYNGEE. The CDR3 region is CASSVGSAGNQPQHF. In DNA form, the CDR3 reads TGTGCCAGCAGCGTAGGATCGGCAGGGAATCAGCCCCAGCATTTT. Full variable domain (missing parts from reference TRBV9 and TRBJ1-5): DSGVTQTPKHLITATGQRVTLRCSPRSGDLSVYWYQQSLDQGLQFLIQYYNGEERAKGNILERFSAQQFPDLHSELNLSSLELGDSALYFCASSVGSAGNQPQHFGDGTRLSIL.

This chain joins TRBV5-1 and TRBJ2-1, with a tentative D call TRBD2 (6 bases). CDR1 is SGHRS, CDR2 YFSETQ, per germline. The V gene lost 4 bases and the J gene lost 9 bases, with 17 bases spanning the gap. CDR3 length: 14 amino acids. CDR3 sequence (DNA): TGCGCCAGCAGCCCTCTGAACCTCGGGGGTGAGCAGTTCTTC. This codes for CASSPLNLGGEQFF.

This chain uses TRBV5-4 with TRBJ2-5, with 8 positions matching TRBD2. The CDR3 length is 15 residues. V dropped 0 bases and J dropped 2; count of bases not matched to a gene: 3. The germline V gene has CDR1 SGHNT and CDR2 YYREEE (reference sequence). CDR3 DNA: TGTGCCAGCAGCTTGGGACTAGCGACACAAGAGACCCAGTACTTC. Amino acid sequence: CASSLGLATQETQYF.

The V call is TRBV5-1, the J call TRBJ2-7; D is possibly TRBD2 (7 bases). V lost 7 bases to trimming and J lost 5 bases, with 16 bases between them. Germline V lookup: CDR1 SGHRS, CDR2 YFSETQ. The CDR3 is 13 residues long. CDR3 bases: TGCGCCAGCGGGGGGGCTAGTTTCAACGAGCAGTACTTC. This translates into CASGGASFNEQYF.

The chain recombines TRBV19 with TRBJ1-5; D might be TRBD1 (6 bases). CDR3 length equals 13 residues. The ends were cut back, 0 bases at V and 11 bases at J, with 11 bases in the middle. Germline V gene lookup returns CDR1 LNHDA and CDR2 SQIVND (reference sequence). DNA of the CDR3: TGTGCCAGTAGTATAGATACAGGGAGATCCCAGCATTTT. This gives the protein CASSIDTGRSQHF.

The rearrangement uses TRBV7-2 and TRBJ2-3; 12 bases fit TRBD2. The germline gives CDR1 SGHTA, CDR2 FQGNSA. After removal of 7 bases from V and 7 bases from J, the junction contained 6 bases not matched to a gene. The CDR3 has 14 residues. In nucleotides, the CDR3 is TGTGCCAGCACCATGACTAGCGGGAGTAATACGCAGTATTTT. It yields the protein CASTMTSGSNTQYF. Combining the CDR3 with reference TRBV7-2 and TRBJ2-3 gives the whole variable domain GAGVSQSPSNKVTEKGKDVELRCDPISGHTALYWYRQSLGQGLEFLIYFQGNSAPDKSGLPSDRFSAERTGGSVSTLTIQRTQQEDSAVYLCASTMTSGSNTQYFGPGTRLTVL.

The chain recombines TRBV6-7 with TRBJ2-7, with D maybe TRBD1 (5 bases). Being an ORF, TRBV6-7 has a function that is uncertain. This CDR3 has 15 residues. Trimming left V 2 bases short and J 1 base short, with 12 bases between. DNA of the CDR3: TGTGCCAGCAGTTACGAACCTAGGGGTTCCTACGAGCAGTACTTC. Translated, it gives CASSYEPRGSYEQYF.

The V call is TRBV10-3, the J call TRBJ2-7; 7 positions match TRBD2. Unmatched junction bases numbered 5, after V lost 5 bases and J lost 4 bases. CDR3 length equals 13 residues. Germline values: CDR1 ENHRY, CDR2 SYGVKD. The CDR3, as DNA: TGTGCCATCAGTACAGCGGGAACATACGAGCAGTACTTC. This codes for CAISTAGTYEQYF.

This chain joins TRBV2 and TRBJ2-7, with 9 bases that match TRBD2. The CDR3 sequence is 15 residues long. CDR1 SNHLY and CDR2 FYNNEI come from the germline V gene. The V and J ends lost 5 bases and 4 bases, in that order; junction bases with no gene match: 9. CDR3 bases: TGTGCCAGCAGTTTTCTAGCGGGGCTTTATTACGAGCAGTACTTC. It encodes CASSFLAGLYYEQYF.

V and J are TRBV28 and TRBJ2-7; 12 nucleotides match TRBD1. The CDR3 runs 16 residues. Trimming took 5 bases from V and 4 from J; bases not matched to a gene: 9. Germline V lookup: CDR1 MDHEN, CDR2 SYDVKM. The CDR3 region is CASSITGTGGSYEQYF. The CDR3 DNA is TGTGCCAGCAGTATCACCGGGACAGGGGGCTCTTACGAGCAGTACTTC.

CDR3 residues: CASRVIGQGEGSPLHF. The CDR3 DNA reads TGTGCCAGCAGAGTTATAGGACAGGGCGAAGGTTCACCCCTCCACTTT. The V call is TRBV27, the J call TRBJ1-6; 8 nucleotides align to TRBD1. The V and J ends lost 6 bases and 9 bases, in that order; junction bases with no gene match: 13. Germline-derived CDR1 and CDR2 are MNHEY and SMNVEV (reference sequence). The CDR3 loop spans 16 amino acids.